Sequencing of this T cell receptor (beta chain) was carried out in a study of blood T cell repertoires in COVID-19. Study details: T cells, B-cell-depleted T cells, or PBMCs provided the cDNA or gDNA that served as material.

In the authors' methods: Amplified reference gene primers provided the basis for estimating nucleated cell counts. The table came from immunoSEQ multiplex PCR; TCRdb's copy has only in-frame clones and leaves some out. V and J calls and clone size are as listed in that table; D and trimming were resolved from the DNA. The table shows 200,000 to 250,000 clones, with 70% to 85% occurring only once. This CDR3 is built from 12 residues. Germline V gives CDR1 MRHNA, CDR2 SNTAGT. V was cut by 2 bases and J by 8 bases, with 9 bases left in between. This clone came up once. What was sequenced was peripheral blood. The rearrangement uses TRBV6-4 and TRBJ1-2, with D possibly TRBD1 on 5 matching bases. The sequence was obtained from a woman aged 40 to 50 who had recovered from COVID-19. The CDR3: CASSDGREGYTF. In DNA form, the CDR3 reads TGTGCCAGCAGTGACGGCAGGGAAGGCTACACCTTC.